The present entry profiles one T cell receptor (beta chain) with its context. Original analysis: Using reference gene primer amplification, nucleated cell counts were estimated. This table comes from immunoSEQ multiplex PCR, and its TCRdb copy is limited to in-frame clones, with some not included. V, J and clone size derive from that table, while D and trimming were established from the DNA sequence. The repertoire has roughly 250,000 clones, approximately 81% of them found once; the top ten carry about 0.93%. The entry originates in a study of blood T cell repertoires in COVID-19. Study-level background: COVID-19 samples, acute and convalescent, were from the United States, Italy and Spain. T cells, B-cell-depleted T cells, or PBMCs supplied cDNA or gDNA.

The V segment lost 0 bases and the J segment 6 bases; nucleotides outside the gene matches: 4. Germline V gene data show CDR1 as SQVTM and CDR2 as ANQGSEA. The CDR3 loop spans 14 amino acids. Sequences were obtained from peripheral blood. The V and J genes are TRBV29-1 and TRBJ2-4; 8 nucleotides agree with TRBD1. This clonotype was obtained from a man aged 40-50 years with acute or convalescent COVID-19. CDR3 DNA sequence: TGCAGCGTTGAAGATGGCGACAGGGGAAACATTCAGTACTTC. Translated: CSVEDGDRGNIQYF.